This T cell receptor beta chain came from a study of T cells in Graves' hyperthyroidism and ophthalmopathy. Amplification targeted TCR beta CDR3 regions from RNA transcripts. HTBI primers were employed in a first-round RT-PCR of the TCR CDR3. TCRdb re-called the multiplex PCR reads with MiXCR, one entry per CDR3 protein. This table has hundreds of thousands of distinct CDR3 sequences, roughly a sixth appearing once. Disease duration under 2 months; hyperthyroidism patients were aged 18 to 65. Diagnostic decisions used clinical symptoms, serum thyroxine and TRAb, thyroid ultrasound and orbital computed tomography. PBMCs were derived from 7.5 to 10 ml fresh peripheral blood. This clonotype was picked up a small number of times. What it binds is not known. Per germline, CDR1 ENHRY and CDR2 SYGVKD. This CDR3 has 13 amino acids. V was clipped by 5 bases and J by 4 bases; unmatched bases: 2. Regarding the study as a whole: Ophthalmopathy was told apart from stable hyperthyroidism by a 13 V-J model.

The source material was blood. The rearrangement links TRBV10-3 to TRBJ1-2; 9 nucleotides line up with TRBD1. This TCR came from a woman aged 45-65 years with Graves' hyperthyroidism that later progressed to Graves' ophthalmopathy. The CDR3 bases are TGTGCCATCAGTCCGGGACAGGGCTATGGCTACACCTTC. Its protein product is CAISPGQGYGYTF.